This is a list of T cell receptor beta chains from one sample in a study of blood T cell repertoires in COVID-19. Profiled with immunoSEQ multiplex PCR; TCRdb holds only in-frame clones, not every one. The repertoire consists of around 250,000 clones, with approximately 85% occurring once and the leading ten covering roughly 2%. The specimen was PBMCs or T cells enriched from blood (not recorded which). Every receptor here comes from a woman in her forties or fifties who had recovered from COVID-19. Both conserved end residues are part of each CDR3. The order of the fields is clone size, V gene, D gene, J gene, CDR3 protein, CDR3 DNA. D genes are given only for firm matches. A clone size is listed for some rows: how often the clone was seen (once, few, many), or a class if it is expanded.

abundance: NA; v_gene: TRBV5-1; d_gene: NA; j_gene: TRBJ2-7; CDR3aa: CASAPGVLVSEQYF; CDR3nt: TGCGCCAGCGCCCCGGGAGTCTTAGTGAGCGAGCAGTACTTC
abundance: NA; v_gene: TRBV25-1; d_gene: TRBD1; j_gene: TRBJ1-6; CDR3aa: CASSAGTGRPLHF; CDR3nt: TGTGCCAGCAGCGCCGGGACAGGGCGCCCCCTCCACTTT
abundance: NA; v_gene: TRBV4-3; d_gene: TRBD2; j_gene: TRBJ2-7; CDR3aa: CASSQEAGGTGQYF; CDR3nt: TGCGCCAGCAGCCAAGAGGCCGGGGGGACCGGGCAGTACTTC
abundance: NA; v_gene: TRBV27; d_gene: TRBD1; j_gene: TRBJ2-1; CDR3aa: CASKGQGGYNEQFF; CDR3nt: TGTGCCAGCAAAGGACAGGGTGGCTACAATGAGCAGTTCTTC
abundance: NA; v_gene: TRBV12-3/TRBV12-4; d_gene: NA; j_gene: TRBJ1-2; CDR3aa: CASRKPSLYGYTF; CDR3nt: TGTGCCAGCAGAAAACCTAGCCTCTATGGCTACACCTTC
abundance: NA; v_gene: TRBV1; d_gene: NA; j_gene: TRBJ2-2; CDR3aa: CTSSQTPGTSETGELFF; CDR3nt: TGCACCAGCAGCCAGACCCCCGGGACTAGCGAGACCGGGGAGCTGTTTTTT
abundance: NA; v_gene: TRBV5-8; d_gene: NA; j_gene: TRBJ1-5; CDR3aa: CASSLVSRGANQPQHF; CDR3nt: TGTGCCAGCAGCTTGGTATCTCGGGGTGCCAATCAGCCCCAGCATTTT
abundance: NA; v_gene: TRBV15; d_gene: TRBD1; j_gene: TRBJ2-7; CDR3aa: CATSRLDRDHYEQYF; CDR3nt: TGTGCCACCAGCAGACTGGACAGGGACCACTACGAGCAGTACTTC
abundance: NA; v_gene: TRBV19; d_gene: NA; j_gene: TRBJ2-2; CDR3aa: CASSTNVFDSITGELFF; CDR3nt: TGTGCCAGTAGTACCAACGTATTCGACAGCATCACCGGGGAGCTGTTTTTT
abundance: few; v_gene: TRBV12-3/TRBV12-4; d_gene: TRBD1; j_gene: TRBJ2-7; CDR3aa: CASSLGQLYEQYF; CDR3nt: TGTGCCAGCAGCTTGGGACAGCTCTACGAGCAGTACTTC
abundance: NA; v_gene: TRBV7-3; d_gene: TRBD1; j_gene: TRBJ1-1; CDR3aa: CASSFTGGDTEAFF; CDR3nt: TGTGCCAGCAGCTTTACAGGGGGGGATACTGAAGCTTTCTTT
abundance: NA; v_gene: TRBV6-2/TRBV6-3; d_gene: TRBD2; j_gene: TRBJ2-1; CDR3aa: CASSYSGGRASYNEQFF; CDR3nt: TGTGCCAGCAGTTACTCGGGCGGGAGGGCCTCCTACAATGAGCAGTTCTTC
abundance: once; v_gene: TRBV25-1; d_gene: TRBD1; j_gene: TRBJ1-2; CDR3aa: CASRQSETGGASDGYTF; CDR3nt: TGTGCCAGCAGACAATCCGAGACAGGGGGCGCCTCCGATGGCTACACCTTC
abundance: NA; v_gene: TRBV27; d_gene: TRBD2; j_gene: TRBJ2-4; CDR3aa: CASSLGGRLQNIQYF; CDR3nt: TGTGCCAGCAGTTTGGGAGGGAGGCTCCAAAACATTCAGTACTTC
abundance: NA; v_gene: TRBV5-4; d_gene: NA; j_gene: TRBJ2-5; CDR3aa: CASRAGETQYF; CDR3nt: TGTGCCAGCAGGGCGGGGGAGACCCAGTACTTC
abundance: NA; v_gene: TRBV19; d_gene: NA; j_gene: TRBJ1-2; CDR3aa: CASSPRGMGSTSYGYTF; CDR3nt: TGTGCCAGTAGTCCCCGTGGTATGGGCAGCACTAGCTATGGCTACACCTTC
abundance: NA; v_gene: TRBV18; d_gene: NA; j_gene: TRBJ1-1; CDR3aa: CASSPPLSLNTEAFF; CDR3nt: TGTGCCAGCTCACCACCGCTAAGCTTGAACACTGAAGCTTTCTTT
abundance: NA; v_gene: TRBV19; d_gene: NA; j_gene: TRBJ1-5; CDR3aa: CASRDRGNQPQHF; CDR3nt: TGTGCCAGCAGAGACAGAGGCAATCAGCCCCAGCATTTT
abundance: NA; v_gene: TRBV10-1; d_gene: NA; j_gene: TRBJ1-2; CDR3aa: CASSEYESLANYGYTF; CDR3nt: TGCGCCAGCAGTGAGTACGAGTCATTGGCTAACTATGGCTACACCTTC
abundance: NA; v_gene: TRBV4-1; d_gene: NA; j_gene: TRBJ1-5; CDR3aa: CASSQQVHQPQHF; CDR3nt: TGCGCCAGCAGCCAACAGGTCCATCAGCCCCAGCATTTT
abundance: NA; v_gene: TRBV5-6; d_gene: NA; j_gene: TRBJ1-2; CDR3aa: CASSSQPGLIYGYTF; CDR3nt: TGTGCCAGCAGCTCTCAACCGGGACTCATCTATGGCTACACCTTC
abundance: NA; v_gene: TRBV6-5; d_gene: NA; j_gene: TRBJ2-3; CDR3aa: CASSPQPQATDTQYF; CDR3nt: TGTGCCAGCAGTCCACAGCCCCAAGCTACAGATACGCAGTATTTT
abundance: NA; v_gene: TRBV5-5; d_gene: TRBD1; j_gene: TRBJ1-2; CDR3aa: CASSLAYTGEDGYTF; CDR3nt: TGTGCCAGCAGCTTGGCCTACACAGGGGAAGACGGCTACACCTTC
abundance: NA; v_gene: TRBV9; d_gene: TRBD2; j_gene: TRBJ2-1; CDR3aa: CASSPLGGGYNEQFF; CDR3nt: TGTGCCAGCAGCCCCCTTGGGGGGGGATACAATGAGCAGTTCTTC
abundance: once; v_gene: TRBV3-1/TRBV3-2; d_gene: NA; j_gene: TRBJ2-2; CDR3aa: CASSHPLNTGELFF; CDR3nt: TGTGCCAGCAGCCACCCCCTTAACACCGGGGAGCTGTTTTTT
abundance: NA; v_gene: TRBV7-9; d_gene: TRBD2; j_gene: TRBJ2-5; CDR3aa: CASSLAGGRQETQYF; CDR3nt: TGTGCCAGCAGCCTAGCGGGGGGTCGACAAGAGACCCAGTACTTC
abundance: NA; v_gene: TRBV3-1/TRBV3-2; d_gene: NA; j_gene: TRBJ1-2; CDR3aa: CASSQDSGDAGYTF; CDR3nt: TGTGCCAGCAGCCAAGATTCAGGGGACGCTGGCTACACCTTC
abundance: NA; v_gene: TRBV7-8; d_gene: TRBD1; j_gene: TRBJ2-6; CDR3aa: CASSGTGTGANVLTF; CDR3nt: TGTGCCAGCAGCGGGACAGGGACCGGGGCCAACGTCCTGACTTTC
abundance: NA; v_gene: TRBV28; d_gene: TRBD2; j_gene: TRBJ2-2; CDR3aa: CASSLSSGGNTGELFF; CDR3nt: TGTGCCAGCAGTTTGAGTAGCGGGGGAAACACCGGGGAGCTGTTTTTT